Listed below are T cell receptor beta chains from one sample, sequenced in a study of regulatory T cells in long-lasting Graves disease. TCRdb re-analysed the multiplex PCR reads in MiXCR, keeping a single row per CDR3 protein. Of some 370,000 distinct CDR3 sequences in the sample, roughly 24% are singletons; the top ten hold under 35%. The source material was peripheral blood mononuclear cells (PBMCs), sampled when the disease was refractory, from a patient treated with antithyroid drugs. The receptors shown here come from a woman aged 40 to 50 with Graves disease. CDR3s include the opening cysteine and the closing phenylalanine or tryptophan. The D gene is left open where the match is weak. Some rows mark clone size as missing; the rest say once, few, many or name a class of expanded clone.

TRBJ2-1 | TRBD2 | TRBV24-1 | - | TGTGCCACCAGTGACCCGACTAGCGGGGAAGACAATGAGCAGTTCTTC | CATSDPTSGEDNEQFF
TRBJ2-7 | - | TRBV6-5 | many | TGTGCCAGCAGTTATACCAACTCCTACGAGCAGTACTTC | CASSYTNSYEQYF
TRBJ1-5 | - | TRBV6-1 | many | TGTGCCAGCAGTGACACTAGCAATCAGCCCCAGCATTTT | CASSDTSNQPQHF
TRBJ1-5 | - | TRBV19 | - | TGTGCCAGTAGTTACAGGCTTGACAATCAGCCCCAGCATTTT | CASSYRLDNQPQHF
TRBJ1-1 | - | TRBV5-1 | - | TGCGCCAGCAGCTTGGGGACAGCAAGCGCTGAAGCTTTCTTT | CASSLGTASAEAFF
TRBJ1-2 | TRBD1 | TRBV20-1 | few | TGCAGTGCCAACCTATTAAGACAGGGTGGTGGCTATGGCTACACCTTC | CSANLLRQGGGYGYTF
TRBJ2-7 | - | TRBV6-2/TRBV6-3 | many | TGTGCCAGCAGTTACTCTGGGGGGTACTACGAGCAGTACTTC | CASSYSGGYYEQYF
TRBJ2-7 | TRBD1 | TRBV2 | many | TGTGCCAGCAACTCCGGGACAGGGGCCTACGAGCAGTACTTC | CASNSGTGAYEQYF
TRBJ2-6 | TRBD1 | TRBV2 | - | TGTGCCAGCAACAACAGGGGGCTCTTCGCTGGGGCCAACGTCCTGACTTTC | CASNNRGLFAGANVLTF
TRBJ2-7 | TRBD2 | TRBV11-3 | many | TGTGCCAGCAGCAAGGAAAACACGGGACTAGCGGGCTACGAGCAGTACTTC | CASSKENTGLAGYEQYF
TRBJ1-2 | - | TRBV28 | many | TGTGCCAGCAGTCTTAACGCGGGGAGAGACCGCACCTTC | CASSLNAGRDRTF
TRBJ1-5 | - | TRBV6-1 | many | TGTGCCAGCAGTCGCCTCCGCGGTAGCAATCAGCCCCAGCATTTT | CASSRLRGSNQPQHF
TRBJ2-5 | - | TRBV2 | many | TGTGCCAGCAGTGAAGACACCGGGTCCCAGTACTTC | CASSEDTGSQYF
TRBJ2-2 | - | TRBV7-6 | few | TGTGCCAGCAGCTTCGGCGGGTTCACCGGGGAGCTGTTTTTT | CASSFGGFTGELFF
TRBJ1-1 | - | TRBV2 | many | TGTGCCAGCAGTGATCTGTGGCAGCCAGAAGCTTTCTTT | CASSDLWQPEAFF
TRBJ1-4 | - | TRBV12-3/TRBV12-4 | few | TGTGCCAGCAGTTTCGGTGAAAAACTGTTTTTT | CASSFGEKLFF
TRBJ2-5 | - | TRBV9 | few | TGTGCCAGCAGCGCGGGACCAATCCTGGGGGCCCAGTACTTC | CASSAGPILGAQYF
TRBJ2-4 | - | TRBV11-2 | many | TGTGCCAGCAGCTCGACCCCGGGGGTTCAGTACTTC | CASSSTPGVQYF
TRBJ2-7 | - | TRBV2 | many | TGTGCCAGCAGTACCTCGTGGCGCGAGCAGTACTTC | CASSTSWREQYF
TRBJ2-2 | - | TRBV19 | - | TGTGCCAGTAGTATTTGCGGGTCTACCGGGGAGCTGTTTTTT | CASSICGSTGELFF
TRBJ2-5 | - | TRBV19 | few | TGTGCCAGTAGTATAGCCGCGCAAGAGACCCAGTACTTC | CASSIAAQETQYF
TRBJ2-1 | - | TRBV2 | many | TGTGCCGGTAGTATGAGGGTACGCGATGAGCAGTTCTTC | CAGSMRVRDEQFF
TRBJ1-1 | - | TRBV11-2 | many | TGTGCCAGCAGCTCCTGGGGGCCATTGAACACTGAAGCTTTCTTT | CASSSWGPLNTEAFF
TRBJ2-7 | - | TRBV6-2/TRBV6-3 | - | TGTGCCAGCAGTGAGGTAGACAGCAGGTCCTACGAGCAGTGCTTC | CASSEVDSRSYEQCF
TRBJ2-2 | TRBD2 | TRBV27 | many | TGTGCCAGCAGTCCCTCAGGACTAGCCATCGGGGAGCTGTTTTTT | CASSPSGLAIGELFF
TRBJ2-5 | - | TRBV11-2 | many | TGTGCCAGCAGCACCTCGGGGACCCAGTACTTC | CASSTSGTQYF
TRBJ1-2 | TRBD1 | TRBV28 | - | TGTGCCAGCAGTTCGGGACAGGGGGCTTGGTATGGCTACACCTTC | CASSSGQGAWYGYTF
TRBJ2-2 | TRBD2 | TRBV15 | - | TGTGCCACCAGCAGAGTGACTAGCCCCACCGGGGAGCTGTTTTTT | CATSRVTSPTGELFF
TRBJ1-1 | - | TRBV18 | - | TGTGCCAGCTCTTCAGACAAGAACACTGAAGCTTTCTTT | CASSSDKNTEAFF
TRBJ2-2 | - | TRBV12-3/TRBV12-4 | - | TGTGCCAGCAGTTTTTTAGCTTCGAACACCGGGGAGCTGTTTTTT | CASSFLASNTGELFF
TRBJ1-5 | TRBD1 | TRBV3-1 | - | TGTGCCAGCAGCCAAGATCCGCTGACAGGGAGCTATAGCAATCAGCCCCAGCATTTT | CASSQDPLTGSYSNQPQHF
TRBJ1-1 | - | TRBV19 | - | TGTGCCAGTAGTCGTGGGGGGATCACTGAAGCTTTCTTT | CASSRGGITEAFF
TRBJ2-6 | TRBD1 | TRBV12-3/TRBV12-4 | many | TGTGCCAGCAGTCTTCGGCCGACAGGGGTGGGTGGGGCCAACGTCCTGACTTTC | CASSLRPTGVGGANVLTF
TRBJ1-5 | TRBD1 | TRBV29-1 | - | TGCAGCGTACAGGGGGGGGATCAGCCCCAGCATTTT | CSVQGGDQPQHF
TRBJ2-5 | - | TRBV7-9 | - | TGTGCCAGCAGCGATAATCAGGGGGAGACCCAGTACTTC | CASSDNQGETQYF
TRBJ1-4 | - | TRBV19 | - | TGTGCCAGTAGTCCGCTCCGGGACAAAAATGAAAAACTGTTTTTT | CASSPLRDKNEKLFF
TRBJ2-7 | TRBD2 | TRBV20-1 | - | TGCAGTGCTAGAGATCCTAGCGGGAGGGCTTCCGGTGAGCAGTACTTC | CSARDPSGRASGEQYF
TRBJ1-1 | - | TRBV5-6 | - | TGTGCCAGCAGCTCCAGGCAGGGGCGATCGGACACTGAAGCTTTCTTT | CASSSRQGRSDTEAFF
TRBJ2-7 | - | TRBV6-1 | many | TGTGCCAGCAGTGAATTCGAGACAGACACCTACGAGCAGTACTTC | CASSEFETDTYEQYF
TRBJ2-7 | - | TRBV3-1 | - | TGTGCCAGCAGCCGTGGGGATCACGAGCAGTACTTC | CASSRGDHEQYF
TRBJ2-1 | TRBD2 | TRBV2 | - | TGTGCCAGCAGTGTGGCTAGCGGGAGTGGTGAGCAGTTCTTC | CASSVASGSGEQFF
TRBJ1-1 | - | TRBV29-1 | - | TGCAGCGTTCGTGAGAAGGTAGCCACTGAAGCTTTCTTT | CSVREKVATEAFF
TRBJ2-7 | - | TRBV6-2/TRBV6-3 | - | TGTGCCAGCATGGCGGGACTTTTCTACAAGCAGTACTTC | CASMAGLFYKQYF
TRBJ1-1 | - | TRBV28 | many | TGTGCCAGCAGTCCTATTCGCACAATAAGTGATGAAGCTTTCTTT | CASSPIRTISDEAFF
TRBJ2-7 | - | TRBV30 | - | TGTGCCTGGAGTGTACTATCGGGTTACGAGCAGTACTTC | CAWSVLSGYEQYF
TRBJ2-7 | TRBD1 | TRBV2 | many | TGTGCCAGCTCCGGACAGGGGGCCACCTACGAGCAGTACTTC | CASSGQGATYEQYF
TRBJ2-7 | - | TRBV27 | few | TGTGCCAGCAGTTTAGGGGCCCACTACGAGCAGTACTTC | CASSLGAHYEQYF
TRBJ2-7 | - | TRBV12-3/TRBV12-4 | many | TGTGCCAGCAGTCTCCGGGACAAGCTCTACGAGCAGTACTTC | CASSLRDKLYEQYF
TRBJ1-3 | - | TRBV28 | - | TGTGCCAGCAGTTTATATGCAGGTCGCTCTGGAAACACCATATATTTT | CASSLYAGRSGNTIYF
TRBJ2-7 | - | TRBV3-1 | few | TGTGCCAGCAGCCAAGGAGGGTTCCCCTACGAGCAGTACTTC | CASSQGGFPYEQYF